This T cell receptor (beta chain) came from a study of shared clonotypes between healthy human individuals. Study results and caveats: Represented diversity, genetic and exposure-history alike, was limited by few donors.

Concerning this clone itself: Antigen specificity is unknown.

The germline V and J ends were trimmed by 5 bases and 8 bases, with 22 bases remaining between them. The CDR3 loop spans 15 amino acids. The germline CDR1 and CDR2 sequences are SNHLY and FYNNEI. The donor cohort consisted entirely of Caucasian adults residing in Nashville, Tennessee. Assay execution proceeded at the deep level. The data were produced by immunoSEQ multiplex PCR, yet TCRdb's version contains in-frame clones alone and is incomplete. The table has over 2 million clones, 85% to 95% seen once. The specimen was naive CD4+ T cells sorted from blood. Subset denoted: CD45RA+ positively selected. The sequence was collected from a man between 18 and 35 years old in good health. The chain is built from TRBV2 and TRBJ2-7; D might be TRBD2 (6 bases). DNA of the CDR3: TGTGCCAGCAGTAAGGAGGGAAGGGGACTCGAACAGCAGTACTTC. This translates into CASSKEGRGLEQQYF. Using reference TRBV2 and TRBJ2-7 for the parts outside the CDR3, the full variable domain is EPEVTQTPSHQVTQMGQEVILRCVPISNHLYFYWYRQILGQKVEFLVSFYNNEISEKSEIFDDQFSVERPDGSNFTLKIRSTKLEDSAMYFCASSKEGRGLEQQYFGPGTRLTVT.